This TCR beta chain was sequenced for a study of early T cells in non-severe SARS-CoV-2 infection. Study background: Sequenced bulk RNA came from whole blood that was unsorted, and chains were unpaired.

Unique molecular identifiers were affixed to single, distinct cDNA molecules. TCRdb passed the 5' RACE reads through MiXCR, listing each CDR3 protein once. Of roughly 75,000 distinct CDR3 sequences in the sample, approximately 16% were seen once. Only a few counts were recorded for this clonotype. Trimming pared 3 bases from V and 8 bases from J, leaving 23 bases between. There are 16 residues in the CDR3. CDR1 is SGHRS, CDR2 YFSETQ, per germline. This sequence joins TRBV5-1 and TRBJ1-2; unclear D gene. Sequencing was carried out using whole blood. This TCR was recovered from an adult who was a healthcare worker with PCR-confirmed SARS-CoV-2 infection or an uninfected control (not recorded which). CDR3 in DNA: TGCGCCAGCAGCTCACTGGGCAGCACCGGGCGAAACGGCTACACCTTC. Translated: CASSSLGSTGRNGYTF. Drawing the rest from reference TRBV5-1 and TRBJ1-2, the complete variable domain is KAGVTQTPRYLIKTRGQQVTLSCSPISGHRSVSWYQQTPGQGLQFLFEYFSETQRNKGNFPGRFSGRQFSNSRSEMNVSTLELGDSALYLCASSSLGSTGRNGYTFGSGTRLTVV.